Below are 7 T cell receptor beta chains sequenced from a single sample in a study of T cells in Graves' hyperthyroidism and ophthalmopathy (dated by TCRdb to the late 2010s). The receptor library was made with multiplex PCR. The reads were generated on an Illumina HiSeq 2000. The TCR beta CDR3 regions were amplified from RNA transcripts. The TCR CDR3 was subjected to a first round of RT-PCR using the HTBI primer set and the Qiagen OneStep RT-PCR kit. The public reads were quality trimmed at Q25 with fastp and then assembled into clones with MiXCR by TCRdb, keeping productive beta chains. Rows merge per CDR3 protein into single entries with the most common DNA and genes. The sample table records 300,000 to 450,000 distinct CDR3 sequences; roughly 14% of these occur just once. Together, the top ten hold less than 25% of the sample. The sequencing sample was made of blood. Source of these receptors: a man in his thirties or forties with Graves' hyperthyroidism that later progressed to Graves' ophthalmopathy.

This clonotype was detected only a few times. The chain recombines TRBV6-1 with TRBJ2-7; possible D gene TRBD2, 6 bases. The CDR3 sequence is 13 residues long. Trimming took 7 bases from V and 7 from J, leaving 17 bases between them. Germline assignment: CDR1 MNHNS and CDR2 SASEGT. CDR3 in DNA: TGTGCCAGCATCTCAGGAGGGGCTGGAGAGCAGTACTTC. Translating gives CASISGGAGEQYF.

This clonotype was recorded at least ten times. V and J are TRBV7-9 and TRBJ1-1; perhaps TRBD1 as D (5 bases). Between the trimmed V and J ends, which lost 5 bases and 0 bases, there was a span of 13 bases. The germline CDR1 and CDR2 sequences are SEHNR and FQNEAQ (reference sequence). CDR3 length equals 15 residues. The chain's CDR3 is CASSHGRELNTEAFF. CDR3 sequence (DNA): TGTGCCAGCAGCCACGGCAGGGAATTGAACACTGAAGCTTTCTTT.

This clonotype has a count of ten or more. V gene TRBV6-5 combines with J gene TRBJ1-1, with D perhaps matching TRBD1 (5 bases). Germline loops: CDR1 MNHEY, CDR2 SVGAGI. Trimming took off 0 bases at V and 6 bases at J, with 14 bases between the two ends. This CDR3 is built from 15 residues. CDR3 amino acids: CASSYSKGAFSEAFF. For the CDR3, the DNA is TGTGCCAGCAGTTACTCGAAAGGGGCTTTCTCTGAAGCTTTCTTT.

This clonotype has at least ten counts. The J gene is TRBJ2-7, the V gene TRBV28; 11 bases match TRBD2. Germline loops: CDR1 MDHEN, CDR2 SYDVKM. Losses at the gene ends were 2 bases for V and 3 bases for J; bases not matched to a gene: 6. The CDR3 sequence is 16 residues long. The CDR3 loop is CASSLVLGTSGYEQYF. CDR3 nucleotides: TGTGCCAGCAGTTTAGTCTTGGGGACTAGCGGCTACGAGCAGTACTTC.

The chain recombines TRBV18 with TRBJ2-5; tentative D call: TRBD2 (6 bases). Trimming stripped 2 bases from V and 5 bases from J, with 15 bases between. This CDR3 comprises 15 residues. From germline, CDR1 is KGHSH and CDR2 LQKENI. CDR3 in DNA: TGTGCCAGCTCACCAGTAGAGTCCCGGGGGGAGACCCAGTACTTC. This translates into CASSPVESRGETQYF.

This clonotype was found many times. The CDR3 loop is CASSLPPYNEQFF. In nucleotides, the CDR3 is TGTGCCAGCAGCTTACCACCATACAATGAGCAGTTCTTC. This chain joins TRBV7-9 and TRBJ2-1; no clear D. The CDR3 has 13 amino acids. Trimming shortened V by 2 bases and J by 4 bases, and 6 bases separated the two germline ends. The germline gives CDR1 SEHNR, CDR2 FQNEAQ (reference sequence).

The chain employs TRBV20-1 and TRBJ2-1, with D tentatively TRBD1 or TRBD2 (5 bases each). V was shortened by 5 bases and J by 3 bases, with 14 bases between the two germline ends. Germline V lookup: CDR1 DFQATT, CDR2 SNEGSKA (reference sequence). The CDR3 is 14 amino acids. The CDR3 region has the DNA TGCAGTGCTGTTCAGGGTGGGGGCTACAATGAGCAGTTCTTC. The encoded protein is CSAVQGGGYNEQFF.